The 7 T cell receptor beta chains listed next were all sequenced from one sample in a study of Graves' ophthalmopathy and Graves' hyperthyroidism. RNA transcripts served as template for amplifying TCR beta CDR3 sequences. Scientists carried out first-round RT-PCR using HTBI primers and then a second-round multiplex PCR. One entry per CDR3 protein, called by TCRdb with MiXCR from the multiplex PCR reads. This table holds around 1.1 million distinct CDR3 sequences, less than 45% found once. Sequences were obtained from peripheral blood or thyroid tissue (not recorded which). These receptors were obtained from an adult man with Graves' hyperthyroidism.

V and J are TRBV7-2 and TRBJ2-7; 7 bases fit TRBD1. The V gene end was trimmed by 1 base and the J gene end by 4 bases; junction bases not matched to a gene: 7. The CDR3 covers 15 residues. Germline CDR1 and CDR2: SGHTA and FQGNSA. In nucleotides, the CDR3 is TGTGCCAGCAGCTTAGGACAGGGAACCCTTTACGAGCAGTACTTC. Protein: CASSLGQGTLYEQYF.

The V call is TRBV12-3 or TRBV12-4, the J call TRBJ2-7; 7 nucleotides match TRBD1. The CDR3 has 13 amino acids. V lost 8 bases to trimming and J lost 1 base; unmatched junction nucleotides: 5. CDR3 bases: TGTGCCAGCCGAAAACAGGGGTCCTACGAGCAGTACTTC. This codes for CASRKQGSYEQYF.

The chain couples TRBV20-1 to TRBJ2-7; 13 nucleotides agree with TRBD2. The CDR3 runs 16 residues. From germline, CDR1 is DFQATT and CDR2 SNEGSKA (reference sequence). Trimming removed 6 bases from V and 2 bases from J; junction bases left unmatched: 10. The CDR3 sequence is CSAEFEGLAGTYEQYF. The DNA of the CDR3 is TGCAGTGCCGAATTCGAGGGACTAGCGGGAACCTACGAGCAGTACTTC.

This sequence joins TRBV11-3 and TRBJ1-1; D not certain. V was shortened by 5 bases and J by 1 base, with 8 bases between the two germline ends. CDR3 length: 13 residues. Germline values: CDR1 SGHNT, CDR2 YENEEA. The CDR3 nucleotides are TGTGCCAGCAGCCATGCGGGGAACACTGAAGCTTTCTTT. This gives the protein CASSHAGNTEAFF.

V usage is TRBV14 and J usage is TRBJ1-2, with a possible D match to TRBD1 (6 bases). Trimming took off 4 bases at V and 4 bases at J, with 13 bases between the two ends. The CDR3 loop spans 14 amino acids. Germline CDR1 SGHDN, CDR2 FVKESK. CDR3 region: CASSRNREGYGYTF. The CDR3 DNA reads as TGTGCCAGCAGCCGAAACAGGGAGGGCTATGGCTACACCTTC.

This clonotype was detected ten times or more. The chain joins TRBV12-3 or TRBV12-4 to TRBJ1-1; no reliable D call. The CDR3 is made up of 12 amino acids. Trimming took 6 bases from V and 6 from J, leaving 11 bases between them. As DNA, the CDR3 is TGTGCCAGCAGCCCCGGACGGCCTGAAGCTTTCTTT. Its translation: CASSPGRPEAFF.

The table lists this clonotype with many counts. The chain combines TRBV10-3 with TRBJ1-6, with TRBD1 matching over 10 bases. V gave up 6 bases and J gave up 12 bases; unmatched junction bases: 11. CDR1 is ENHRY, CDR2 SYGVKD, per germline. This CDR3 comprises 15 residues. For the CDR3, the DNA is TGTGCCATCAGGGGACAGGGGACGGACGCGGAACCCCTCCACTTT. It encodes CAIRGQGTDAEPLHF.